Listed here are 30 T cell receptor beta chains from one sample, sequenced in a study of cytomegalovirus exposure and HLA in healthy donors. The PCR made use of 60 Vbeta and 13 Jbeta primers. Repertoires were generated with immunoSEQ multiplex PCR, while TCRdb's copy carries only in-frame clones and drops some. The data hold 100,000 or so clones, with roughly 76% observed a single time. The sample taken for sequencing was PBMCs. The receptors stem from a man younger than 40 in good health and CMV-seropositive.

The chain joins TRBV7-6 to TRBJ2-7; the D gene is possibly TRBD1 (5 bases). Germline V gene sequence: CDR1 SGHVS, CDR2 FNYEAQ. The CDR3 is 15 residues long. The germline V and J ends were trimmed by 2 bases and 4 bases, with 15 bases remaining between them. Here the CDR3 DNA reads TGTGCCAGCAGCTTATGGGGCGGCTCTAGGTACGAGCAGTACTTC. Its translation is CASSLWGGSRYEQYF.

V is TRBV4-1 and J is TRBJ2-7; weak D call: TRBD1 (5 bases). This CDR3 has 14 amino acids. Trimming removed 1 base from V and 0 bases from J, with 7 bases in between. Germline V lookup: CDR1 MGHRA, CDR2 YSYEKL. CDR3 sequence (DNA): TGCGCCAGCAGCCAAGTCGACAGCTCCTACGAGCAGTACTTC. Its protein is CASSQVDSSYEQYF.

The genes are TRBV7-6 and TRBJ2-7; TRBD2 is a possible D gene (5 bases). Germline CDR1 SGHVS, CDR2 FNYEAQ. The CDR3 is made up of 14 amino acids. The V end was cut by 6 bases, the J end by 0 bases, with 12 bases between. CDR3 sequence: CASRKTGYSYEQYF. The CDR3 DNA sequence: TGTGCCAGCAGAAAAACGGGGTACTCCTACGAGCAGTACTTC.

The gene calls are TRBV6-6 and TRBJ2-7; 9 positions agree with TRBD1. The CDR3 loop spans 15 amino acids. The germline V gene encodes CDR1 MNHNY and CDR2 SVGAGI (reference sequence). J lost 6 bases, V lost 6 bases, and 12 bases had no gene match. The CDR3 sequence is CASRGSWTGESEQYF. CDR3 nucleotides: TGTGCCAGCAGGGGATCCTGGACAGGGGAAAGCGAGCAGTACTTC.

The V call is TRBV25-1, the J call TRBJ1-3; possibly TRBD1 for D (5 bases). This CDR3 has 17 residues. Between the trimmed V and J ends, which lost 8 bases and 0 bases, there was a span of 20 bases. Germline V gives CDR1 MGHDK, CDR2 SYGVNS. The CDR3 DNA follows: TGTGCCAGCCTCCCCGACGGGCGGGACGGCTCTGGAAACACCATATATTTT. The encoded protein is CASLPDGRDGSGNTIYF.

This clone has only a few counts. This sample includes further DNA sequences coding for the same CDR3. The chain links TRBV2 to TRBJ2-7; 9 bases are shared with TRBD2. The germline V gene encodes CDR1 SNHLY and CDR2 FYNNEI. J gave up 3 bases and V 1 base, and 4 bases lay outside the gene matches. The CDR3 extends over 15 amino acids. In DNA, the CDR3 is TGTGCCAGCAGTGAAGTAGCGGGGGTCAGCTACGAGCAGTACTTC. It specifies CASSEVAGVSYEQYF.

The CDR3 loop reads CASRESGTANTEAFF. The CDR3 nucleotides are TGTGCCAGCAGAGAATCCGGGACAGCGAACACTGAAGCTTTCTTT. The chain couples TRBV6-5 to TRBJ1-1; 7 nucleotides line up with TRBD1. The germline gives CDR1 MNHEY, CDR2 SVGAGI. The CDR3 consists of 15 residues. The ends lost 6 bases at V and 1 base at J; junction bases unmatched: 8.

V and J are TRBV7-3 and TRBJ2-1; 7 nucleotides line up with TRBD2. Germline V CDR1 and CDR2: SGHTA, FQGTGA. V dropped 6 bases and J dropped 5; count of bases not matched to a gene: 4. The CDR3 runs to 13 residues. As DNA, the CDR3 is TGTGCCAGCAGTCGGGGAGGGGACAATGAGCAGTTCTTC. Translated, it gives CASSRGGDNEQFF.

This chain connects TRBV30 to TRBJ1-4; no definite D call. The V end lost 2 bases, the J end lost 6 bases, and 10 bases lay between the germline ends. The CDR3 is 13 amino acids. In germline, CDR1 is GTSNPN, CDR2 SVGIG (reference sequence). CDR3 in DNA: TGTGCCTGGAGTCCTGAGGGTTATGAAAAACTGTTTTTT. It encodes CAWSPEGYEKLFF.

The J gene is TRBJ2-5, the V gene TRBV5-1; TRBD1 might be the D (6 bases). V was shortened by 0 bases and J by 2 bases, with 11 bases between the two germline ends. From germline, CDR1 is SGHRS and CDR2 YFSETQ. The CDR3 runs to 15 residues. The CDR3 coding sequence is TGCGCCAGCAGCTTGGCGGGCAGGGGACAAGAGACCCAGTACTTC. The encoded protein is CASSLAGRGQETQYF.

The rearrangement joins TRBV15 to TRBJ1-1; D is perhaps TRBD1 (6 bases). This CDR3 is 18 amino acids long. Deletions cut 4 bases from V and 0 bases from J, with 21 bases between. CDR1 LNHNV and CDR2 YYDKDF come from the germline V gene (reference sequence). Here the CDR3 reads CATSKNIRTVAMNTEAFF. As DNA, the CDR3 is TGTGCCACCAGCAAAAACATAAGGACAGTCGCCATGAACACTGAAGCTTTCTTT.

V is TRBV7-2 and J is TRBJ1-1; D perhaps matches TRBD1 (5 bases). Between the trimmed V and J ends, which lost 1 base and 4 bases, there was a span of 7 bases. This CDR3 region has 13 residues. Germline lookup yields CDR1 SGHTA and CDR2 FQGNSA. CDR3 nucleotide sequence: TGTGCCAGCAGCTTAGGGGGGGTCACTGAAGCTTTCTTT. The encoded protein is CASSLGGVTEAFF.

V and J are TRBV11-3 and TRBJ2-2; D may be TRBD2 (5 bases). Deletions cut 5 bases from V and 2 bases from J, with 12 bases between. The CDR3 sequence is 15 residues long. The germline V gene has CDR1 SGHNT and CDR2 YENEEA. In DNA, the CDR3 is TGTGCCAGCAGCCTATCAGGACTTAACACCGGGGAGCTGTTTTTT. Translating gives CASSLSGLNTGELFF.

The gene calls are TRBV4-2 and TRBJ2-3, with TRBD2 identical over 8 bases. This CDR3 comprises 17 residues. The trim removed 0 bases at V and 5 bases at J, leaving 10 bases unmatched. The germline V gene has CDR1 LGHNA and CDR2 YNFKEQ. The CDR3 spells CASSQDFTSGPGDTQYF. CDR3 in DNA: TGTGCCAGCAGCCAAGATTTTACTAGCGGCCCAGGAGATACGCAGTATTTT.

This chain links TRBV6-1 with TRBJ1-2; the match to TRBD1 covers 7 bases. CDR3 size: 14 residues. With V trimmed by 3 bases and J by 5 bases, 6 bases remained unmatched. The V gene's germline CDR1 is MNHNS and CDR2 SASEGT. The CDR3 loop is CASSEGLDRYGYTF. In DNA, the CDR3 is TGTGCCAGCAGTGAGGGGCTGGACAGGTATGGCTACACCTTC.

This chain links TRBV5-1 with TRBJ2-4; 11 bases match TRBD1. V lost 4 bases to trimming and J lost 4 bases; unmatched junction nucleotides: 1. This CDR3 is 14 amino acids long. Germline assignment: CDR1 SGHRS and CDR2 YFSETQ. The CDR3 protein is CASSRDRGKNIQYF. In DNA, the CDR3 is TGCGCCAGCAGCCGGGACAGGGGGAAAAACATTCAGTACTTC.

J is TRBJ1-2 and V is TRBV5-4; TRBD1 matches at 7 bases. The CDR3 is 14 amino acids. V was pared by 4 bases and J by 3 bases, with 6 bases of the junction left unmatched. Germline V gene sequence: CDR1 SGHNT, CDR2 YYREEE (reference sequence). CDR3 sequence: CASSPSGQHYGYTF. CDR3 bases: TGTGCCAGCAGCCCTTCGGGACAGCACTATGGCTACACCTTC.

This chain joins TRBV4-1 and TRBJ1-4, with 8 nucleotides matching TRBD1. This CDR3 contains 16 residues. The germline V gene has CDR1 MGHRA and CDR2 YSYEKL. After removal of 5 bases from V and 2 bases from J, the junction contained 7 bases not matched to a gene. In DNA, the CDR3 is TGCGCCAGCAGCACAGGGGGGCGTGGGACTAATGAAAAACTGTTTTTT. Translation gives CASSTGGRGTNEKLFF.

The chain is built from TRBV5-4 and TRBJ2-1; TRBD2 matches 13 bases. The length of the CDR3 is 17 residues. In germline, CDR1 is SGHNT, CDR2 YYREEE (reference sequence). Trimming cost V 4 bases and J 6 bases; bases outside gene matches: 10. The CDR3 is CASSPILAGGPSNEQFF. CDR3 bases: TGTGCCAGCAGCCCGATACTAGCGGGGGGGCCTAGCAATGAGCAGTTCTTC.

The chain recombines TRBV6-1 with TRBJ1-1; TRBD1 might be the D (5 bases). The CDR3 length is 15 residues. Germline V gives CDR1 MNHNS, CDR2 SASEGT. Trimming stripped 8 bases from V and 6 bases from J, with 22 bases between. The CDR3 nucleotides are TGTGCCAGCTTCAAAAATGGGGGGGGAGTGCCTGAAGCTTTCTTT. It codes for CASFKNGGGVPEAFF.

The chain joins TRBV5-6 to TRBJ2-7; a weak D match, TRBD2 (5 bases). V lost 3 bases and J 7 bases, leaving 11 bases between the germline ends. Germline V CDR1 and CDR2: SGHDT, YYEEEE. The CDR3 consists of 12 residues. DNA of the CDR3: TGTGCCAGCAGCTCGGGCCCGGGAGAGCAGTACTTC. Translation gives CASSSGPGEQYF.

The CDR3 nucleotides are TGTGCCAGCAGTGGGGACAGGGAGGTTTATGGCTACACCTTC. It is translated as CASSGDREVYGYTF. V is TRBV6-5 and J is TRBJ1-2, with 9 bases identical to TRBD1. V shed 5 bases, J shed 5 bases, and the junction held 6 bases outside the gene matches. The CDR3 totals 14 residues. In germline, CDR1 is MNHEY, CDR2 SVGAGI.

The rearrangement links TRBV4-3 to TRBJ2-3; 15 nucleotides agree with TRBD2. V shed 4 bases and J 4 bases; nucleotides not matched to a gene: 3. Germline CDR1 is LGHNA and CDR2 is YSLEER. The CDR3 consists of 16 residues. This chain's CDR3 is CASSPWTSGGADTQYF. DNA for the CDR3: TGCGCCAGCAGCCCTTGGACTAGCGGGGGGGCAGATACGCAGTATTTT.

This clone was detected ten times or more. CDR3: CASSTLTGTHSPLHF. In DNA form, the CDR3 reads TGTGCCAGTAGCACACTGACAGGCACACATTCACCCCTCCACTTT. J is TRBJ1-6 and V is TRBV19; TRBD1 is a possible D gene (6 bases). The CDR3 spans 15 residues. V was pared by 6 bases and J by 8 bases, with 17 bases between. CDR1 is LNHDA and CDR2 is SQIVND in the germline V gene (reference sequence).

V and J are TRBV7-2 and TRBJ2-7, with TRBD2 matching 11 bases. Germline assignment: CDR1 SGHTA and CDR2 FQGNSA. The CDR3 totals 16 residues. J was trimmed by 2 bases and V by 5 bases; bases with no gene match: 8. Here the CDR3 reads CASSPYASGGPYEQYF. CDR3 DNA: TGTGCCAGCAGCCCATATGCTAGCGGGGGGCCCTACGAGCAGTACTTC.

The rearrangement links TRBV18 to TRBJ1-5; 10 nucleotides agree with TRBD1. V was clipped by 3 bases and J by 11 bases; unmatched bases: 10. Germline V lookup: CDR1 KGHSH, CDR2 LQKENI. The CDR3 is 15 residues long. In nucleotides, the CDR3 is TGTGCCAGCTCACCCAACTTTGGACAGGGGGGCGCCCAGCATTTT. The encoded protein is CASSPNFGQGGAQHF.

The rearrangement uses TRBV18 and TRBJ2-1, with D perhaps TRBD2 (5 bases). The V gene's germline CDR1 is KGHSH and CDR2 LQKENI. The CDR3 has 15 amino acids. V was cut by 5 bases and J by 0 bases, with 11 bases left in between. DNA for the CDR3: TGTGCCAGCTCAAGGACTCCCAGCTCCTACAATGAGCAGTTCTTC. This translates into CASSRTPSSYNEQFF.

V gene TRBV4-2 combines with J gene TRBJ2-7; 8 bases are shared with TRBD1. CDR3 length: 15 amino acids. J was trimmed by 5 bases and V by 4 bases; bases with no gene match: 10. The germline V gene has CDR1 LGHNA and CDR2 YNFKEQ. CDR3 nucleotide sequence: TGTGCCAGCAGCCGAAAGGCGCAGGGGGCAAACGAGCAGTACTTC. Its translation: CASSRKAQGANEQYF.

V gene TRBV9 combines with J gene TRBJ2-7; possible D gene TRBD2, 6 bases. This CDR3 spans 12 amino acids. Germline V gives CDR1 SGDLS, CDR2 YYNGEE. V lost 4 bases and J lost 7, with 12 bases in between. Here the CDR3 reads CASSRDFSEQYF. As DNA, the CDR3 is TGTGCCAGCAGCCGGGACTTTTCGGAGCAGTACTTC.

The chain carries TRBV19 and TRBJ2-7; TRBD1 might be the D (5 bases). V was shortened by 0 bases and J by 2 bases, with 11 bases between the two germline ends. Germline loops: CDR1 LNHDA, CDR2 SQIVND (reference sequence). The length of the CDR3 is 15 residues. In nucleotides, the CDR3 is TGTGCCAGTAGTATAGAGGGTGGGGCAGCCTACGAGCAGTACTTC. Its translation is CASSIEGGAAYEQYF.